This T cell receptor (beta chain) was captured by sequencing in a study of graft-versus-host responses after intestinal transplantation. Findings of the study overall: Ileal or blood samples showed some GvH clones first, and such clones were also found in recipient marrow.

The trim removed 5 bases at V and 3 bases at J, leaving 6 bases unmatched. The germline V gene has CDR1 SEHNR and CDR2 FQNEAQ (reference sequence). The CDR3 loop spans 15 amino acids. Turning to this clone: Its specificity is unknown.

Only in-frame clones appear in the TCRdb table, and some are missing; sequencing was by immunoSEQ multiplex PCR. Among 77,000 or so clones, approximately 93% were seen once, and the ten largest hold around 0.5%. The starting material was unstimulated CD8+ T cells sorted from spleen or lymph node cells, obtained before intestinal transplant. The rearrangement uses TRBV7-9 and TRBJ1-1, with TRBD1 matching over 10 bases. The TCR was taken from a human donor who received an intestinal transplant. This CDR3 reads CASSADRGEDTEAFF. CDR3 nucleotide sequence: TGTGCCAGCAGCGCGGACAGGGGGGAGGACACTGAAGCTTTCTTT.